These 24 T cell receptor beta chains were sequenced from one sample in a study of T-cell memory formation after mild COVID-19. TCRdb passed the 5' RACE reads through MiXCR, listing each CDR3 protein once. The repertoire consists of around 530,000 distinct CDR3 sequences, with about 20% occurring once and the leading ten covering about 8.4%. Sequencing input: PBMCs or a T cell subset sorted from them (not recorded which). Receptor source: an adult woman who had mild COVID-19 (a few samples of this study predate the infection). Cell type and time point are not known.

This CDR3 reads CASSYAPGTGGGYTF. DNA of the CDR3: TGTGCCAGCAGTTACGCACCCGGGACAGGAGGTGGCTACACCTTC. This chain links TRBV6-5 with TRBJ1-2; 8 nucleotides line up with TRBD1. This CDR3 has 15 amino acids. The J segment lost 7 bases and the V segment lost 2 bases, leaving 9 bases of the junction unmatched. The germline V gene has CDR1 MNHEY and CDR2 SVGAGI.

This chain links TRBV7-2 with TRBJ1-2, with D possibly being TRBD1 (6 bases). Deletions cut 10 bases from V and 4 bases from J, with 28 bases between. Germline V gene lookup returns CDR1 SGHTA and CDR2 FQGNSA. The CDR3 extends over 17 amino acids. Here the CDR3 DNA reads TGTGCCATCTCGGGGGGGCAGGGAGTCAGAGGGCCCTATGGCTACACCTTC. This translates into CAISGGQGVRGPYGYTF.

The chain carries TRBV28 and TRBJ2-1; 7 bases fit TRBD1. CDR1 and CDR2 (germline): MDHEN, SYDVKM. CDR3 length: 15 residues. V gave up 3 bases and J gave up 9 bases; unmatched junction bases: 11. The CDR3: CASSLYRGLGFEQFF. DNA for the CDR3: TGTGCCAGCAGTTTGTATAGGGGGCTGGGATTTGAGCAGTTCTTC.

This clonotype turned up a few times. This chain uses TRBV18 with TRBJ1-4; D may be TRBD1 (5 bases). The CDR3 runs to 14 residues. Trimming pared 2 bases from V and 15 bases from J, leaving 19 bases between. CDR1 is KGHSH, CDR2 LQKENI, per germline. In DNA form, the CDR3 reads TGTGCCAGCTCACCAGGACACCCGGAGGAGGACTTGTTTTTT. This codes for CASSPGHPEEDLFF.

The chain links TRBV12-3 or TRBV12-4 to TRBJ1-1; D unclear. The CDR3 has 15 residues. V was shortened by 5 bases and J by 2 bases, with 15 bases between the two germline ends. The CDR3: CASSPPPRTNTEAFF. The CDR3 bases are TGTGCCAGCAGTCCCCCCCCACGCACAAACACTGAAGCTTTCTTT.

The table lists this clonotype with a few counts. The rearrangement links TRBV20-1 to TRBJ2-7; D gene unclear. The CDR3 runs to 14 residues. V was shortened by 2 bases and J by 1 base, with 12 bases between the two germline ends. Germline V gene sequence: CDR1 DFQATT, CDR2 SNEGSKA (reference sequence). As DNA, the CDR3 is TGCAGTGCTAGACAGAACGAGCCTTCCTACGAGCAGTACTTC. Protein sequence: CSARQNEPSYEQYF.

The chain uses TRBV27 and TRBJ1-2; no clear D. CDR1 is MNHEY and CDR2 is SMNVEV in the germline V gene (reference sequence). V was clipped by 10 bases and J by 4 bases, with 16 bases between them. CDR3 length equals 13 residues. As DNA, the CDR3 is TGTGCCACACGACCTGGTTGGAGCTATGGCTACACCTTC. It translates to CATRPGWSYGYTF.

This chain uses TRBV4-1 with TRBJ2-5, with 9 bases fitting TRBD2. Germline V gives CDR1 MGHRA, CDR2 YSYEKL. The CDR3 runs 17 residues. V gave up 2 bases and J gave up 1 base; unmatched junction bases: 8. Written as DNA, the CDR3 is TGCGCCAGCAGCCAAAAAGATAGCGGGGGCCTCCAAGAGACCCAGTACTTC. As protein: CASSQKDSGGLQETQYF.

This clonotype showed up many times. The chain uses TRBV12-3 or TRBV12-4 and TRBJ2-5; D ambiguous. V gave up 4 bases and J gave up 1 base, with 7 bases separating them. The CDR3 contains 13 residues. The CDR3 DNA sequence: TGTGCCAGCAGTTCCCCCCCCCAAGAGACCCAGTACTTC. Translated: CASSSPPQETQYF.

CDR3 sequence reads: CASSLEGGHTF. The CDR3 bases are TGTGCCAGCAGCCTCGAGGGGGGCCACACCTTC. The chain joins TRBV5-6 to TRBJ1-2, with D possibly matching TRBD1 (6 bases). This CDR3 region has 11 residues. In germline, CDR1 is SGHDT, CDR2 YYEEEE. V was cut by 4 bases and J by 12 bases, with 13 bases left in between.

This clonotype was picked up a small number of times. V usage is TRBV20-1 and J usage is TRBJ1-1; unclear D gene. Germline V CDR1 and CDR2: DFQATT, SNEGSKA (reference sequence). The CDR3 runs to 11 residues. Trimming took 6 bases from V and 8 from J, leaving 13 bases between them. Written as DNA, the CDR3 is TGCAGTGCAGGGAGTAATATCGAAGCTTTCTTT. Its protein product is CSAGSNIEAFF.

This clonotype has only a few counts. CDR3 protein: CASSDFFSGGQNTICYEQYF. CDR3 in DNA: TGTGCCAGCAGTGACTTCTTTAGCGGGGGACAGAACACAATTTGCTACGAGCAGTACTTC. The V and J genes are TRBV25-1 and TRBJ2-7; the match to TRBD2 covers 9 bases. CDR3 length: 20 amino acids. Germline lookup yields CDR1 MGHDK and CDR2 SYGVNS. The J segment lost 3 bases and the V segment lost 3 bases, leaving 21 bases of the junction unmatched.

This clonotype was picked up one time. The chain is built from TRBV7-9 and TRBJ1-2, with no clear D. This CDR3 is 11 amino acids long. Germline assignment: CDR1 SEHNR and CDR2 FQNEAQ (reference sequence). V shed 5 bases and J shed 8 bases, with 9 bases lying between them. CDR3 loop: CASSIGFGYTF. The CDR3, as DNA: TGTGCCAGCAGCATCGGCTTCGGCTACACCTTC.

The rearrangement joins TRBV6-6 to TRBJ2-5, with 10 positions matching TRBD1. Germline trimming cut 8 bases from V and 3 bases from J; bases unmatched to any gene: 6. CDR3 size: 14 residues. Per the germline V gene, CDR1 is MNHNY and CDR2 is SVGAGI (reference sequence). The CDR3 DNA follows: TGTGCCAGCCAATCGGGGACAGGGGAAGAGACCCAGTACTTC. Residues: CASQSGTGEETQYF.

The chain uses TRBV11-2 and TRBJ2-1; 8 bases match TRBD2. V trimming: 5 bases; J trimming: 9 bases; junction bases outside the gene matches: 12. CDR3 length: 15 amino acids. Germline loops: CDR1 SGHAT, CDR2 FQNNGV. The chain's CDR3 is CASSPIPTSASEQFF. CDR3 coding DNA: TGTGCCAGCAGCCCTATTCCGACTAGCGCGAGTGAGCAGTTCTTC. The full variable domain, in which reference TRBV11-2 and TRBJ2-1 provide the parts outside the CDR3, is EAGVAQSPRYKIIEKRQSVAFWCNPISGHATLYWYQQILGQGPKLLIQFQNNGVVDDSQLPKDRFSAERLKGVDSTLKIQPAKLEDSAVYLCASSPIPTSASEQFFGPGTRLTVL.

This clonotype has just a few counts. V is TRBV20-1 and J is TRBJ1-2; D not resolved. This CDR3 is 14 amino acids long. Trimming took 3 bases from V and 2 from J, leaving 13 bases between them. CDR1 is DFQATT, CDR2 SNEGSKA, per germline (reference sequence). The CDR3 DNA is TGCAGTGCTAGTAATTGGGGAAGGAACTATGGCTACACCTTC. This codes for CSASNWGRNYGYTF.

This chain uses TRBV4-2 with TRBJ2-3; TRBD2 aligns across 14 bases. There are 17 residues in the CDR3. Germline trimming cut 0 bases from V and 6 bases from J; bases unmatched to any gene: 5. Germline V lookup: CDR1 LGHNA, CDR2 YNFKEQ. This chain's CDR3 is CASSQEGTSGGLDTQYF. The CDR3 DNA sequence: TGTGCCAGCAGCCAAGAAGGGACTAGCGGGGGCTTGGATACGCAGTATTTT.

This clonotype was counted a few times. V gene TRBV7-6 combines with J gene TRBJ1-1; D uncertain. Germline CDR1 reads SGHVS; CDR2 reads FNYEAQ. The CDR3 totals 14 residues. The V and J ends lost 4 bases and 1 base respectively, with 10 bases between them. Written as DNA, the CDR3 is TGTGCCAGCAGCTCGCTAAGTGAGAACACTGAAGCTTTCTTT. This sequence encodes CASSSLSENTEAFF.

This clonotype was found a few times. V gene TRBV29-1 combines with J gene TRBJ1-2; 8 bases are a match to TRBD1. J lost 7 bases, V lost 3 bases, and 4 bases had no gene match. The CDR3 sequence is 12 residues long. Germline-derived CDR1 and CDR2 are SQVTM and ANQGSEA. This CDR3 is CSVERTGLGYTF. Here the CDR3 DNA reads TGCAGCGTTGAGAGGACAGGGCTTGGCTACACCTTC.

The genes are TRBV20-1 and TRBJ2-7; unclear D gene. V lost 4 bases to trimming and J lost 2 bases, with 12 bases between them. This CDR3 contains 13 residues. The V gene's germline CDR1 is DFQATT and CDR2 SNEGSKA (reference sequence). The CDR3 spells CSAKDALAYEQYF. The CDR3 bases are TGCAGTGCTAAGGACGCGCTAGCCTACGAGCAGTACTTC.

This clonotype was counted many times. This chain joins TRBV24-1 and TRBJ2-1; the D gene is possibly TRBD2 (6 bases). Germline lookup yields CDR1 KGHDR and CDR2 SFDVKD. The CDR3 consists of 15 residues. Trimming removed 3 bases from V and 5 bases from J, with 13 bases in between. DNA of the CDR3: TGTGCCACCAGTGATGGGGACTCCCGGCACAATGAGCAGTTCTTC. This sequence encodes CATSDGDSRHNEQFF.

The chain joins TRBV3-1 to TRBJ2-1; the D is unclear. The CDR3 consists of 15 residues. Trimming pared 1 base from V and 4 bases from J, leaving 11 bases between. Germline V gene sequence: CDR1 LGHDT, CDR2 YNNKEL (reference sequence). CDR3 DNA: TGTGCCAGCAGCCAAGTATGGGCGGATTACAATGAGCAGTTCTTC. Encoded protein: CASSQVWADYNEQFF.

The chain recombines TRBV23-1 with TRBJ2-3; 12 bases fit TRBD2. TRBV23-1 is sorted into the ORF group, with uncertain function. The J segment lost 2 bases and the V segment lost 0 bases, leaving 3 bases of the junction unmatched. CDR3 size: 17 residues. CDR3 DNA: TGCGCCAGCAGTCAATCCGGACTAGCGGGGTTCACAGATACGCAGTATTTT. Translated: CASSQSGLAGFTDTQYF.

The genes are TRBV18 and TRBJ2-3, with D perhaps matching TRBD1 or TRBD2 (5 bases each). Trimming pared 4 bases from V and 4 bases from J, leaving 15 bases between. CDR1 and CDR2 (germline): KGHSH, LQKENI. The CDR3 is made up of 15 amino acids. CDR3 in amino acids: CASSLLGALADTQYF. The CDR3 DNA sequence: TGTGCCAGCTCACTCCTCGGGGCCCTAGCAGATACGCAGTATTTT.